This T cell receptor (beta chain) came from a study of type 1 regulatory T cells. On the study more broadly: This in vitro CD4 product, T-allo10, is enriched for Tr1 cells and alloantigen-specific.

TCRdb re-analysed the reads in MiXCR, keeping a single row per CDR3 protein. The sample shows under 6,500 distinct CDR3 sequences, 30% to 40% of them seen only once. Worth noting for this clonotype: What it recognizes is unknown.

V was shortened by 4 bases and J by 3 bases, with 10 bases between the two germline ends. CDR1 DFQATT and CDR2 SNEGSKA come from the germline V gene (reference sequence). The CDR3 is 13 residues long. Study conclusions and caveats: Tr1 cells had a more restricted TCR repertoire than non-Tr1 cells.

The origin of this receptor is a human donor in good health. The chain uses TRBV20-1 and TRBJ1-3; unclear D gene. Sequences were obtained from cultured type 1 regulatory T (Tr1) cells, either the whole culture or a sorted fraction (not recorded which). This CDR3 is CSAKGLGGNTIYF. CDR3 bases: TGCAGTGCTAAGGGTTTGGGTGGAAACACCATATATTTT.